This entry lists 25 T cell receptor beta chains sequenced from one sample in a study of T cells in Graves' hyperthyroidism and ophthalmopathy. From RNA transcripts, TCR beta CDR3 regions were amplified. Primed by the HTBI set, a first-round RT-PCR was run on the TCR CDR3. TCRdb ran MiXCR on the multiplex PCR reads and lists one entry per CDR3 protein. The sample contains 300,000 to 400,000 distinct CDR3 sequences, about 13% of which appear only once. The sample comprised blood. Receptor source: a woman under 30 with Graves' hyperthyroidism.

In this sample, this clonotype turned up many times. The chain combines TRBV6-1 with TRBJ2-1; possible D gene TRBD2, 5 bases. Per the germline V gene, CDR1 is MNHNS and CDR2 is SASEGT. CDR3 length: 14 residues. Trimming cost V 5 bases and J 5 bases, with 13 bases left between them. DNA for the CDR3: TGTGCCAGCAGTAGGGCGGGCCCGAACAATGAGCAGTTCTTC. Translating gives CASSRAGPNNEQFF.

This clonotype was recorded many times. The chain couples TRBV2 to TRBJ2-1; the match to TRBD1 covers 9 bases. Germline V CDR1 and CDR2: SNHLY, FYNNEI. This CDR3 has 19 amino acids. Trimming at V came to 6 bases and at J to 0 bases, leaving 15 bases not matched to a gene. DNA of the CDR3: TGTGCCAGCAGCCCCCTCAAGGACGGGACAGGGAGCTCCTACAATGAGCAGTTCTTC. Translating gives CASSPLKDGTGSSYNEQFF.

The chain is built from TRBV12-3 or TRBV12-4 and TRBJ2-5; TRBD1 matches 12 bases. The CDR3 has 17 residues. J lost 3 bases, V lost 4 bases, and 9 bases had no gene match. For the CDR3, the DNA is TGTGCCAGCAGTTCTCACGGGGACAGGGGGCCTGAAGAGACCCAGTACTTC. This sequence encodes CASSSHGDRGPEETQYF.

This chain joins TRBV5-6 and TRBJ1-2, with D maybe TRBD1 (5 bases). The V end lost 2 bases, the J end lost 5 bases, and 10 bases lay between the germline ends. CDR3 length: 13 amino acids. Germline V gene data show CDR1 as SGHDT and CDR2 as YYEEEE. CDR3 sequence reads: CASSFWGAYGYTF. The CDR3 bases are TGTGCCAGCAGCTTTTGGGGCGCATATGGCTACACCTTC.

The chain combines TRBV27 with TRBJ2-7, with 8 nucleotides matching TRBD2. This CDR3 comprises 16 residues. Germline V gene data show CDR1 as MNHEY and CDR2 as SMNVEV (reference sequence). With 7 bases clipped from V and 6 bases from J, the junction kept 17 bases outside the gene matches. CDR3 amino acids: CASNHNWSGRGGEQYF. CDR3 DNA sequence: TGTGCCAGCAACCATAACTGGTCCGGGAGGGGGGGCGAGCAGTACTTC.

The chain is built from TRBV14 and TRBJ2-2; 8 nucleotides line up with TRBD1. The germline CDR1 and CDR2 sequences are SGHDN and FVKESK. Unmatched junction bases numbered 10, after V lost 1 base and J lost 6 bases. This CDR3 contains 17 residues. In DNA form, the CDR3 reads TGTGCCAGCAGCCAAGCTCAGGGGGCAATGTGGCCCGGGGAGCTGTTTTTT. It encodes CASSQAQGAMWPGELFF.

This clonotype occurred many times. This sequence joins TRBV20-1 and TRBJ1-2; the D is unclear. Germline V CDR1 and CDR2: DFQATT, SNEGSKA (reference sequence). V dropped 2 bases and J dropped 4 bases, with 14 bases sitting between them. This CDR3 contains 14 residues. CDR3 loop: CSARKPGGVYGYTF. The CDR3 nucleotides read TGCAGTGCTAGAAAACCCGGTGGGGTCTATGGCTACACCTTC.

J is TRBJ1-4 and V is TRBV6-1, with 9 bases identical to TRBD1. This CDR3 is 14 amino acids long. Germline V gene data show CDR1 as MNHNS and CDR2 as SASEGT. Trimming at V came to 6 bases and at J to 7 bases, leaving 6 bases not matched to a gene. DNA of the CDR3: TGTGCCAGCAGCTCGGACAGGGGCAGTGAAAAACTGTTTTTT. It codes for CASSSDRGSEKLFF.

This clonotype was recorded at least ten times. The chain uses TRBV29-1 and TRBJ2-1; 9 nucleotides match TRBD1. CDR3 length: 12 amino acids. Germline V lookup: CDR1 SQVTM, CDR2 ANQGSEA. Trimming removed 6 bases from V and 5 bases from J; junction bases left unmatched: 2. The CDR3 spells CSVDRGNNEQFF. For the CDR3, the DNA is TGCAGCGTGGACAGGGGAAACAATGAGCAGTTCTTC.

The chain's CDR3 is CASSEDIGLKSWTQYF. The CDR3, as DNA: TGTGCCAGCAGTGAAGACATCGGGCTTAAGTCGTGGACCCAGTACTTC. The chain is built from TRBV2 and TRBJ2-5; D gene uncertain. V was pared by 1 base and J by 7 bases, with 19 bases between. CDR1 SNHLY and CDR2 FYNNEI come from the germline V gene. This CDR3 has 16 amino acids. The variable domain in full, with the rest retrieved from reference TRBV2 and TRBJ2-5, is EPEVTQTPSHQVTQMGQEVILRCVPISNHLYFYWYRQILGQKVEFLVSFYNNEISEKSEIFDDQFSVERPDGSNFTLKIRSTKLEDSAMYFCASSEDIGLKSWTQYFGPGTRLLVL.

This clonotype was counted ten times or more. The chain uses TRBV28 and TRBJ2-5; 9 bases map to TRBD2. The V segment lost 4 bases and the J segment 1 base; nucleotides outside the gene matches: 4. CDR3 size: 15 residues. Germline V gene sequence: CDR1 MDHEN, CDR2 SYDVKM. CDR3 loop: CASSSSGTPQETQYF. The CDR3 DNA follows: TGTGCCAGCAGTTCTAGCGGGACACCCCAAGAGACCCAGTACTTC.

This clonotype was seen ten or more times. This chain joins TRBV12-3 or TRBV12-4 and TRBJ2-2, with D perhaps being TRBD1 or TRBD2 (5 bases each). This CDR3 is built from 13 residues. V was shortened by 10 bases and J by 1 base, with 10 bases between the two germline ends. The CDR3 loop reads CAIGTGNTGELFF. The CDR3 DNA sequence: TGTGCCATCGGGACGGGGAACACCGGGGAGCTGTTTTTT.

This clonotype came up many times. V gene TRBV9 combines with J gene TRBJ2-1, with D possibly TRBD2 on 6 matching bases. Germline V gives CDR1 SGDLS, CDR2 YYNGEE. The CDR3 consists of 16 residues. With 0 bases removed from V and 4 bases from J, the gap between germline ends came to 14 bases. The CDR3: CASSVAGRVEYNEQFF. As DNA, the CDR3 is TGTGCCAGCAGCGTAGCCGGGAGAGTGGAATACAATGAGCAGTTCTTC.

The V gene is TRBV28, the J gene TRBJ1-6; 7 bases are shared with TRBD1. Germline V gene data show CDR1 as MDHEN and CDR2 as SYDVKM. This CDR3 has 13 residues. The ends lost 8 bases at V and 4 bases at J; junction bases unmatched: 2. DNA of the CDR3: TGTGCCAGCGGGGACAGTTATAATTCACCCCTCCACTTT. This gives the protein CASGDSYNSPLHF.

There are many counts of this clonotype. The chain recombines TRBV18 with TRBJ2-3; perhaps TRBD2 as D (5 bases). Germline loops: CDR1 KGHSH, CDR2 LQKENI. The ends were cut back, 0 bases at V and 2 bases at J, with 12 bases in the middle. This CDR3 comprises 16 residues. This CDR3 reads CASSPPQRSNTDTQYF. The CDR3 DNA reads as TGTGCCAGCTCACCACCGCAGCGGAGTAACACAGATACGCAGTATTTT.

This clonotype appeared many times. V is TRBV28 and J is TRBJ1-1, with a tentative D call TRBD1 (5 bases). This CDR3 is 16 amino acids long. Germline V CDR1 and CDR2: MDHEN, SYDVKM. V lost 7 bases to trimming and J lost 2 bases, with 20 bases between them. CDR3 residues: CASMYFGTLGNTEAFF. DNA for the CDR3: TGTGCCAGCATGTATTTTGGGACTCTTGGTAACACTGAAGCTTTCTTT.

The chain is built from TRBV7-8 and TRBJ1-2, with D possibly being TRBD1 (6 bases). V shed 1 base and J shed 1 base, with 10 bases lying between them. The germline V gene encodes CDR1 SGHVS and CDR2 FQNEAQ. The CDR3 has 15 residues. In nucleotides, the CDR3 is TGTGCCAGCAGCTTAGGGGTACAGGGTAACTATGGCTACACCTTC. Translated, it gives CASSLGVQGNYGYTF. Using reference TRBV7-8 and TRBJ1-2 for the parts outside the CDR3, the full variable domain is GAGVSQSPRYKVAKRGQDVALRCDPISGHVSLFWYQQALGQGPEFLTYFQNEAQLDKSGLPSDRFFAERPEGSVSTLKIQRTQQEDSAVYLCASSLGVQGNYGYTFGSGTRLTVV.

The rearrangement joins TRBV6-1 to TRBJ1-5; 7 bases match TRBD1. The CDR3 is 14 amino acids. CDR1 and CDR2 from the germline V gene are MNHNS and SASEGT. The junction had 8 bases not matched to a gene; V was cut back by 5 bases and J by 7 bases. Written as DNA, the CDR3 is TGTGCCAGCAGTCACAGGGGCGGGGAACAGCCCCAGCATTTT. Protein sequence: CASSHRGGEQPQHF.

The chain couples TRBV11-3 to TRBJ1-2; 10 positions agree with TRBD1. The CDR3 runs 14 residues. Germline lookup yields CDR1 SGHNT and CDR2 YENEEA. Unmatched junction bases numbered 8, after V lost 5 bases and J lost 8 bases. The CDR3 DNA is TGTGCCAGCAGCAATGACAGGGGGCGCGGGGGCTACACCTTC. Encoded protein: CASSNDRGRGGYTF.

At least ten counts were recorded for this clonotype. V gene TRBV6-1 combines with J gene TRBJ1-4; TRBD1 might be the D (6 bases). Deletions cut 8 bases from V and 8 bases from J, with 15 bases between. The CDR3 length is 13 residues. CDR1 and CDR2 (germline): MNHNS, SASEGT. DNA for the CDR3: TGTGCCAGCTCACAGGGTCTAGACGAAAAACTGTTTTTT. It codes for CASSQGLDEKLFF.

This clonotype came up many times. This chain links TRBV5-5 with TRBJ2-7, with 10 bases identical to TRBD2. Losses at the gene ends were 4 bases for V and 0 bases for J; bases not matched to a gene: 4. Looked up from germline, CDR1 is SGHKS and CDR2 is YYEKEE (reference sequence). The CDR3 spans 15 residues. The CDR3 here is CASSKGLAASYEQYF. Here the CDR3 DNA reads TGTGCCAGCAGCAAAGGACTAGCGGCCTCCTACGAGCAGTACTTC.

The V gene is TRBV19, the J gene TRBJ1-4; 8 bases map to TRBD1. This CDR3 has 14 residues. The J segment lost 8 bases and the V segment lost 5 bases, leaving 7 bases of the junction unmatched. Germline-derived CDR1 and CDR2 are LNHDA and SQIVND (reference sequence). DNA for the CDR3: TGTGCCAGTAGTGAAGACAGGGGAGGCGAAAAACTGTTTTTT. This codes for CASSEDRGGEKLFF.

This clonotype was seen at least ten times. The chain carries TRBV7-2 and TRBJ2-5; 8 bases align to TRBD2. The V and J ends lost 1 base and 5 bases, in that order; junction bases with no gene match: 6. Germline loops: CDR1 SGHTA, CDR2 FQGNSA. The CDR3 extends over 15 amino acids. The CDR3 protein is CASSLESGGWETQYF. The CDR3 nucleotides read TGTGCCAGCAGCTTAGAGTCGGGGGGGTGGGAGACCCAGTACTTC.

This clonotype was counted a few times. A much larger clone lies one base from this, so it may be a read error. V and J are TRBV7-9 and TRBJ2-7, with TRBD2 matching over 11 bases. This CDR3 region has 15 residues. Losses at the gene ends were 5 bases for V and 6 bases for J; bases not matched to a gene: 9. Germline assignment: CDR1 SEHNR and CDR2 FQNEAQ (reference sequence). The CDR3 region has the DNA TGTGCCAGCAGCCTCTCCCGACTAGCGGGATCCGAGCAGTACTTC. Amino acid sequence: CASSLSRLAGSEQYF. Drawing the rest from reference TRBV7-9 and TRBJ2-7, the complete variable domain is DTGVSQNPRHKITKRGQNVTFRCDPISEHNRLYWYRQTLGQGPEFLTYFQNEAQLEKSRLLSDRFSAERPKGSFSTLEIQRTEQGDSAMYLCASSLSRLAGSEQYFGPGTRLTVT.

This clonotype was detected ten times or more. Here the CDR3 reads CASKGTSGSMDEQFF. For the CDR3, the DNA is TGTGCCAGCAAAGGGACTAGCGGGAGTATGGATGAGCAGTTCTTC. This chain links TRBV28 with TRBJ2-1, with 14 nucleotides matching TRBD2. Germline V CDR1 and CDR2: MDHEN, SYDVKM. The V and J ends lost 7 bases and 8 bases, in that order; junction bases with no gene match: 7. The CDR3 is 15 residues long.